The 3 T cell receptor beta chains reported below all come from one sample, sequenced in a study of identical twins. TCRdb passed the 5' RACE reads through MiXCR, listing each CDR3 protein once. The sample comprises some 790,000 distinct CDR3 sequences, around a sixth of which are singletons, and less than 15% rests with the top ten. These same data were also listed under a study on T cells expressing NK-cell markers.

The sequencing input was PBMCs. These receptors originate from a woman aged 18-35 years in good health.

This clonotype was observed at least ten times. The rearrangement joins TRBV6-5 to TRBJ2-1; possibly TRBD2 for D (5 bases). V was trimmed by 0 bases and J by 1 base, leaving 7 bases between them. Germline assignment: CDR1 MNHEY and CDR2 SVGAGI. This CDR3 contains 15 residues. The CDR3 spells CASSYSGKSYNEQFF. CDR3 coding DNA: TGTGCCAGCAGTTACTCCGGGAAGTCCTACAATGAGCAGTTCTTC.

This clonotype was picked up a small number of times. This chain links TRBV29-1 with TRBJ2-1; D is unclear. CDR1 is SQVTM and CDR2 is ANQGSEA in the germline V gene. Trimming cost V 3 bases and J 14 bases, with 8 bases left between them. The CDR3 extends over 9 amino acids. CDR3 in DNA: TGCAGCGTTGATGGGTTTGAGTTCTTC. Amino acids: CSVDGFEFF.

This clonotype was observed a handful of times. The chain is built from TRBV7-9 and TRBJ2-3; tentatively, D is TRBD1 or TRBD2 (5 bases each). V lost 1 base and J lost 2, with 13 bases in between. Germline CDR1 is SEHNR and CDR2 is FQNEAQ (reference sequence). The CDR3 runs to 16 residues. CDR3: CASSLVSGTITDTQYF. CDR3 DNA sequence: TGTGCCAGCAGCTTAGTTTCAGGGACCATCACAGATACGCAGTATTTT. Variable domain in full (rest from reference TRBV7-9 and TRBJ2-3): DTGVSQNPRHKITKRGQNVTFRCDPISEHNRLYWYRQTLGQGPEFLTYFQNEAQLEKSRLLSDRFSAERPKGSFSTLEIQRTEQGDSAMYLCASSLVSGTITDTQYFGPGTRLTVL.